The rows below give T cell receptor beta chains drawn from one sample of a study of Graves' ophthalmopathy and Graves' hyperthyroidism. TCRdb re-called the multiplex PCR reads with MiXCR, one entry per CDR3 protein. The sample contains around 1,200,000 distinct CDR3 sequences, less than 45% of which appear only once. The sequencing sample was made of peripheral blood or thyroid tissue (not recorded which). These receptors all stem from an adult man with Graves' hyperthyroidism. CDR3s include the opening cysteine and the closing phenylalanine or tryptophan. Each record gives: clone size, V gene, CDR3 protein. A row's size may be missing; if present it is once, few, many or a size class.

>few|TRBV4-3
CASSQDIGTGIYEQYF
>.|TRBV24-1
CATSLTGTGGYSNQPQHF
>.|TRBV12-3/TRBV12-4
CASSLAATSGPQHF
>many|TRBV6-5
CASSYSGRGYGYTF
>many|TRBV11-2
CASSFGGRASYQQYF
>.|TRBV24-1
CATSDSGGQPQHF
>once|TRBV25-1
CASSARSGRALETQYF
>.|TRBV7-2
CASSAQLDLSQYF
>many|TRBV3-1
CASRPLGHYGYTF
>.|TRBV7-9
CASSRATNTIYF
>many|TRBV10-3
CAIKAGPDNTEAFF
>.|TRBV29-1
CSSSGPIHYGYTF
>.|TRBV7-4
CASSGTTRGEKLFF
>many|TRBV27
CASSPLGGSPLHF
>.|TRBV4-2
CASSQLTGGERGNEQYF
>.|TRBV6-6
CASTTHDEQYF
>.|TRBV7-9
CASSWTRDTYNEQFF
>.|TRBV11-2
CASSLDPSPGETQYF
>once|TRBV24-1
CATSDLGQGAQEAQYF
>few|TRBV29-1
CSVGRGRLSTDTQYF
>many|TRBV7-9
CASSSRRGAEVTNEKLFF
>once|TRBV7-9
CASSSTSGRFGTQHF
>many|TRBV7-2
CASSLEAATNEKLFF
>.|TRBV2
CASSSRRAGLAGGYQETQYF
>many|TRBV9
CASSVATTNEKLFF
>many|TRBV7-2
CASSLVAQGDSSYEQYF